This T cell receptor beta chain comes out of a study of blood T cell repertoires in COVID-19. About this clone itself: A junction boundary mismatches the germline segment, possibly from a read error.

The germline gives CDR1 SGHAT, CDR2 FQNNGV. CDR3 length: 14 amino acids. The data were produced by immunoSEQ multiplex PCR, yet TCRdb's version contains in-frame clones alone and is incomplete. The table shows a few hundred thousand clones, with about 89% occurring only once. The sequence derives from a woman aged 40 to 50 who had recovered from COVID-19. This chain links TRBV11-2 with TRBJ2-7, with 13 bases lining up with TRBD2. What was sequenced was PBMCs or T cells enriched from blood (not recorded which). CDR3: CASSLGGGTSGDTF. Written as DNA, the CDR3 is TGTGCCAGCAGCTTAGGAGGGGGGACTAGCGGGGACACCTTC.